This T cell receptor beta chain was identified in a study of radiation and T cells in renal cell carcinoma. Study-level findings and limits: Top tumor clonotypes rose in blood 2 weeks post-radiation, then contracted.

CDR1 is GTSNPN, CDR2 SVGIG, per germline (reference sequence). This CDR3 has 14 amino acids. The ends were cut back, 1 base at V and 3 bases at J, with 11 bases in the middle. As regards this clone: Its antigen is not known.

Produced via immunoSEQ multiplex PCR; TCRdb's table is partial and in-frame only. The repertoire holds around 170,000 clones, with 88% as singletons. Time point reported: blood 4 weeks post-SBRT, at nephrectomy. Documented treatment: 15 Gy SBRT to primary tumor, nephrectomy 4 weeks later. The gene calls are TRBV30 and TRBJ2-3; no definite D call. Sequencing was performed on blood, taken from a patient whose treatment included radiotherapy and nephrectomy. The TCR was taken from a woman aged 45-59 years with renal cell carcinoma. The CDR3 DNA follows: TGTGCCTGGAGTGGCGAAGCCGCGACAGATACGCAGTATTTT. Encoded protein: CAWSGEAATDTQYF. The full variable domain, with the rest looked up from reference TRBV30 and TRBJ2-3, is SQTIHQWPATLVQPVGSPLSLECTVEGTSNPNLYWYRQAAGRGLQLLFYSVGIGQISSEVPQNLSASRPQDRQFILSSKKLLLSDSGFYLCAWSGEAATDTQYFGPGTRLTVL.